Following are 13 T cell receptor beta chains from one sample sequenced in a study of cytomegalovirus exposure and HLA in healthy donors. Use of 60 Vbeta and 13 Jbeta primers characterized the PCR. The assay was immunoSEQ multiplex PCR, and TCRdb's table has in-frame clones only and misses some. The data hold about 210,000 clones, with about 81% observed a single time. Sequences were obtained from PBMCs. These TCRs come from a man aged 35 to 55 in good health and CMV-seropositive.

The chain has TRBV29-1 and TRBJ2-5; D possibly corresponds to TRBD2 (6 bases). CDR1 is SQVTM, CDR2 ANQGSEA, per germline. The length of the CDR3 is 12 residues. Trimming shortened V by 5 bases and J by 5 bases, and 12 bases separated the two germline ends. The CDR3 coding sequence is TGCAGCGTTCGCAGGAGGGAGGAGACCCAGTACTTC. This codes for CSVRRREETQYF.

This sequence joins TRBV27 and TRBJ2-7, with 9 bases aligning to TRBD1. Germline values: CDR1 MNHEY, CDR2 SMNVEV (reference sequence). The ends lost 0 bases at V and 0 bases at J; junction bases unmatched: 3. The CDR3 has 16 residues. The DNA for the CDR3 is TGTGCCAGCAGTTTATCCGACAGGGGGTCCTCCTACGAGCAGTACTTC. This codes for CASSLSDRGSSYEQYF.

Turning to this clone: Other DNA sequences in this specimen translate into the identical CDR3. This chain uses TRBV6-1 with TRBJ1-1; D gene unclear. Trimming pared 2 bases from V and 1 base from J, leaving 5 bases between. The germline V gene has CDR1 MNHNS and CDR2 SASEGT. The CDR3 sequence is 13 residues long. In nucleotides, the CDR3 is TGTGCCAGCAGTGAATCGGGGAACACTGAAGCTTTCTTT. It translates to CASSESGNTEAFF.

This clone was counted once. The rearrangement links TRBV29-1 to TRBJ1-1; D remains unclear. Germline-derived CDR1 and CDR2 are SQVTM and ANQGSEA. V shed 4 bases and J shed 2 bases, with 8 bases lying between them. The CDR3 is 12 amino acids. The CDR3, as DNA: TGCAGCGTTGGGCACCCAAACACTGAAGCTTTCTTT. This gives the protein CSVGHPNTEAFF. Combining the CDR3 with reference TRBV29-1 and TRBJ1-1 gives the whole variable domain SAVISQKPSRDICQRGTSLTIQCQVDSQVTMMFWYRQQPGQSLTLIATANQGSEATYESGFVIDKFPISRPNLTFSTLTVSNMSPEDSSIYLCSVGHPNTEAFFGQGTRLTVV.

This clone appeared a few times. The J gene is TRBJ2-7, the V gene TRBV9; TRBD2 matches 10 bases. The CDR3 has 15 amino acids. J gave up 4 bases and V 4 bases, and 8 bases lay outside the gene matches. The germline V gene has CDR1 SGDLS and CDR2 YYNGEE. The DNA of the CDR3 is TGTGCCAGCAGCAAGTCTAGCGGGAGTGTTTACGAGCAGTACTTC. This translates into CASSKSSGSVYEQYF.

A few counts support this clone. The CDR3 DNA follows: TGTGCCAGCAGCCAAGACAGGTTTGCTGGAAACACCATATATTTT. Encoded protein: CASSQDRFAGNTIYF. The genes are TRBV6-5 and TRBJ1-3, with D possibly TRBD1 on 6 matching bases. Trimming shortened V by 6 bases and J by 2 bases, and 14 bases separated the two germline ends. The CDR3 runs to 15 residues. Germline V gives CDR1 MNHEY, CDR2 SVGAGI.

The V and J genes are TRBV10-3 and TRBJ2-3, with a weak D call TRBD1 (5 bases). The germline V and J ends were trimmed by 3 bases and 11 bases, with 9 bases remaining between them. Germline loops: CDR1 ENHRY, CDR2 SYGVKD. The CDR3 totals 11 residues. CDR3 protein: CAISEGRGQYF. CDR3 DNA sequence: TGTGCCATCAGTGAAGGAAGGGGGCAGTATTTT.

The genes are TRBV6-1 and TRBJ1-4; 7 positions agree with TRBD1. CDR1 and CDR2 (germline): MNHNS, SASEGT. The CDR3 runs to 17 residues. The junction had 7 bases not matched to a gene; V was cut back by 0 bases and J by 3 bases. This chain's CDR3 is CASSEAGAGGANEKLFF. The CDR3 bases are TGTGCCAGCAGTGAAGCAGGGGCAGGGGGTGCTAATGAAAAACTGTTTTTT.

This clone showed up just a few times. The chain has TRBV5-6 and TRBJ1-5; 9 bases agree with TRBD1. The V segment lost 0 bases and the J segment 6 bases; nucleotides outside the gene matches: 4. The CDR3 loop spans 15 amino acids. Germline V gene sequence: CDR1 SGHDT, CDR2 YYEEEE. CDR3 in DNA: TGTGCCAGCAGCTTGGGGGACAGGGACCGTCAGCCCCAGCATTTT. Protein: CASSLGDRDRQPQHF.

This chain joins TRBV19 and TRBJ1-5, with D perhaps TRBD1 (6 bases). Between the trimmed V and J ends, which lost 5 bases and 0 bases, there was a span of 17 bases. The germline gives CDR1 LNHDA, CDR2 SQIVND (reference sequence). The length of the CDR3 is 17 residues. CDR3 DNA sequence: TGTGCCAGTAGTCTGGGCCCGGACAGTTATAGCAATCAGCCCCAGCATTTT. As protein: CASSLGPDSYSNQPQHF. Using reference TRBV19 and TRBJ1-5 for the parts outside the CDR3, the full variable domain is DGGITQSPKYLFRKEGQNVTLSCEQNLNHDAMYWYRQDPGQGLRLIYYSQIVNDFQKGDIAEGYSVSREKKESFPLTVTSAQKNPTAFYLCASSLGPDSYSNQPQHFGDGTRLSIL.

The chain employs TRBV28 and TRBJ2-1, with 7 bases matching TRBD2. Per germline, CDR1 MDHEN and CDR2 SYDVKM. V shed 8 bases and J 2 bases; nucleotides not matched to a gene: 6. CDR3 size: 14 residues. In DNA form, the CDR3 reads TGTGCCAGCGGTCTAGCGGTTACCTACAATGAGCAGTTCTTC. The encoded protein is CASGLAVTYNEQFF.

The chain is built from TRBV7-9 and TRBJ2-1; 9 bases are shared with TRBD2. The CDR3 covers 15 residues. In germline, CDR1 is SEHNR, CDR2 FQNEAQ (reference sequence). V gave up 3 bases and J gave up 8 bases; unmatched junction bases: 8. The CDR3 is CASSFAGGSLDEQFF. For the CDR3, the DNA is TGTGCCAGCAGCTTTGCGGGAGGGTCTCTGGATGAGCAGTTCTTC.

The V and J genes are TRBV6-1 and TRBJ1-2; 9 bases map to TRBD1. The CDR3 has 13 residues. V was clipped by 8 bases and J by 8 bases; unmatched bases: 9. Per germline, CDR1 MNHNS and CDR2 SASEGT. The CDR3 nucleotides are TGTGCCAGCCACAGGGGGCGCGCGTGGGGCTACACCTTC. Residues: CASHRGRAWGYTF.